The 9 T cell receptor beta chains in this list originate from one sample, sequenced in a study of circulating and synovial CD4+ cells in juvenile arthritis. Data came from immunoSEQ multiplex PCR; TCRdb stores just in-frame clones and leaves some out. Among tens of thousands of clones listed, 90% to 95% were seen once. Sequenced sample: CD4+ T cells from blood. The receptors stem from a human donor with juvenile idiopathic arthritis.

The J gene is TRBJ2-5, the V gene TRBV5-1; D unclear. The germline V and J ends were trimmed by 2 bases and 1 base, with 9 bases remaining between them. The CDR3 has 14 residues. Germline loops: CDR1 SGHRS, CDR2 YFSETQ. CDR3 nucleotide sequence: TGCGCCAGCAGCTTAAGGCAGGCCCAAGAGACCCAGTACTTC. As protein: CASSLRQAQETQYF.

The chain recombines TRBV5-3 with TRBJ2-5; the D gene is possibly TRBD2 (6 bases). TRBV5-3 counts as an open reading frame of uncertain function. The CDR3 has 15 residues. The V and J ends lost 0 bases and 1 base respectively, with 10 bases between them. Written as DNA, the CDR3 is TGTGCCAGAAGCTTGGTCGCGGGGACCCAAGAGACCCAGTACTTC. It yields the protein CARSLVAGTQETQYF.

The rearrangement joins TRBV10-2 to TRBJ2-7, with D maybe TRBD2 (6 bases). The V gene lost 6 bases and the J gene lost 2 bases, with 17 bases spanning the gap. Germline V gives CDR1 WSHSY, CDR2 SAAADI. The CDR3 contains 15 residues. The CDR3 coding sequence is TGCGCCAGCAGAGGGGTGGCAGGAGGGGCCTACGAGCAGTACTTC. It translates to CASRGVAGGAYEQYF.

The CDR3 nucleotides are TGTGCCAGCAGTGCCCTCAGGGAAGGCGGGGAGCTGTTTTTT. It translates to CASSALREGGELFF. The chain uses TRBV6-1 and TRBJ2-2; weak D call: TRBD1 (5 bases). Germline CDR1 reads MNHNS; CDR2 reads SASEGT. CDR3 length: 14 amino acids. V gave up 4 bases and J gave up 7 bases, with 13 bases separating them.

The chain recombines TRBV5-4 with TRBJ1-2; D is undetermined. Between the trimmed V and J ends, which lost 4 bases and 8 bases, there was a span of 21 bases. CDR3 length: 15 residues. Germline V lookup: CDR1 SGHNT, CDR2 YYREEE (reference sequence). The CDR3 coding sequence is TGTGCCAGCAGCCCGGAGGCGAGACACCTAAACGGCTACACCTTC. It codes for CASSPEARHLNGYTF.

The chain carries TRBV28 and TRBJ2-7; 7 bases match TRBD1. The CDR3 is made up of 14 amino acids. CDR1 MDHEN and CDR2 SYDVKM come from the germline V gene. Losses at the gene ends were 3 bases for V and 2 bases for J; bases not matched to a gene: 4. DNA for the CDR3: TGTGCCAGCAGTTTGACAGGGTTTACCTACGAGCAGTACTTC. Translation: CASSLTGFTYEQYF.

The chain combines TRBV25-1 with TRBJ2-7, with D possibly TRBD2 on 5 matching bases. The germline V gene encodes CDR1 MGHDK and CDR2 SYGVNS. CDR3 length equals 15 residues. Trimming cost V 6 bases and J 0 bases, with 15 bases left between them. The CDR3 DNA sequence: TGTGCCAGCAGGGGTAGAGCGGTTGGCTCCTACGAGCAGTACTTC. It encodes CASRGRAVGSYEQYF.

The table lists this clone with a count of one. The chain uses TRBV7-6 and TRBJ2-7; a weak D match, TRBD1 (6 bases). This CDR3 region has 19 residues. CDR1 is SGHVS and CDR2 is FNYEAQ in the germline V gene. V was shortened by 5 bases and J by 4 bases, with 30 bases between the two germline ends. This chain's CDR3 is CASSLLPSTDRSSTYEQYF. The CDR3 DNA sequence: TGTGCCAGCAGCCTCCTACCATCGACCGACAGGTCGTCGACTTACGAGCAGTACTTC.

CDR3 coding DNA: TGCGCCAGCAGCTTGGCCGTTAACACCGGGGAGCTGTTTTTT. Amino acids: CASSLAVNTGELFF. V is TRBV5-1 and J is TRBJ2-2; D gene uncertain. The germline V and J ends were trimmed by 0 bases and 2 bases, with 5 bases remaining between them. This CDR3 has 14 amino acids. Germline V gene data show CDR1 as SGHRS and CDR2 as YFSETQ.